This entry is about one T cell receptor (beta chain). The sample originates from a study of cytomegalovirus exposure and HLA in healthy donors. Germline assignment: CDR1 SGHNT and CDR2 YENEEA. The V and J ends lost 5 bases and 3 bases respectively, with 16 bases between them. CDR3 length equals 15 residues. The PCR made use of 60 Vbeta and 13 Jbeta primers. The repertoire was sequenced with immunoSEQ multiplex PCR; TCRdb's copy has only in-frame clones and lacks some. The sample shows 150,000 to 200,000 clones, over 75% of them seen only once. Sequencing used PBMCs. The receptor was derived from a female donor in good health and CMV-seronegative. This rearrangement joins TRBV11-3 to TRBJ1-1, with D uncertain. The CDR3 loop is CASSLGGSVYTEAFF. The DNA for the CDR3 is TGTGCCAGCAGCCTAGGCGGGTCAGTCTACACTGAAGCTTTCTTT.